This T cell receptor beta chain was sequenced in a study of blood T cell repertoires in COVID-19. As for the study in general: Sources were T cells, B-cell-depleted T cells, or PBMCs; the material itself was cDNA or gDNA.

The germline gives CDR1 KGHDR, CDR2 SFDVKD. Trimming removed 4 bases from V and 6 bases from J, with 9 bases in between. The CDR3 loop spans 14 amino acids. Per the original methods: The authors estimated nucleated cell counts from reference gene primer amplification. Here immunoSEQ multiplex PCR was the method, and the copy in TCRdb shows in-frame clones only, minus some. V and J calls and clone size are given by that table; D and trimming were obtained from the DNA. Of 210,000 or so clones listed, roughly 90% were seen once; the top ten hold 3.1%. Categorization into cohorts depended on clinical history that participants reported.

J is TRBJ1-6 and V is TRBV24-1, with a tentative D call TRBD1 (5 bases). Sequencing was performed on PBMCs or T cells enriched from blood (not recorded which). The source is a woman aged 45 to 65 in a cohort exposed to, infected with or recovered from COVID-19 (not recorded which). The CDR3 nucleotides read TGTGCCACCAGTGACGTCGGGGGTAATTCACCCCTCCACTTT. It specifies CATSDVGGNSPLHF.